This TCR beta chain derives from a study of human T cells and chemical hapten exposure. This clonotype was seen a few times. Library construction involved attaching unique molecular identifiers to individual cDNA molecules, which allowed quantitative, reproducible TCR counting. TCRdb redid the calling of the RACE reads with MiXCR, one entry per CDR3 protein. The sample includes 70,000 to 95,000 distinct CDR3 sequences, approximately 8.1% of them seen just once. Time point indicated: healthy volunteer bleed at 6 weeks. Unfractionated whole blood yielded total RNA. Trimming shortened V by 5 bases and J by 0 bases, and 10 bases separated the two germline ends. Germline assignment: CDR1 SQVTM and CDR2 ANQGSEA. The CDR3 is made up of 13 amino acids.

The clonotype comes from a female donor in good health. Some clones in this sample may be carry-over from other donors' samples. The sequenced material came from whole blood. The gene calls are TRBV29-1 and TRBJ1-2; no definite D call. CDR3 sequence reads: CSVYNTANYGYTF. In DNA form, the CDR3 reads TGCAGCGTTTATAATACGGCTAACTATGGCTACACCTTC.